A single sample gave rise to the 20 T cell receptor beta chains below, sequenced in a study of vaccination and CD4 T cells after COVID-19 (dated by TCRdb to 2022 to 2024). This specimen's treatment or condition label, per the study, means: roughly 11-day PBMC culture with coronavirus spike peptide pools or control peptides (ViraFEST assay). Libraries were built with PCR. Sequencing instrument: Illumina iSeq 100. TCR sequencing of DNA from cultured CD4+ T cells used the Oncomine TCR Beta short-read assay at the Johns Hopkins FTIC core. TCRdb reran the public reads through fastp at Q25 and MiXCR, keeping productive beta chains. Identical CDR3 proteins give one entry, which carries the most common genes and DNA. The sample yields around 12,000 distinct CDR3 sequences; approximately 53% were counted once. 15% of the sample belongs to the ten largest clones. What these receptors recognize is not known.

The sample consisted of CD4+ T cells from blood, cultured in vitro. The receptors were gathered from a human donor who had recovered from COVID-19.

The CDR3 DNA reads TGTGCCACCGAGGGACAGGGAAACACTGAAGCTTTCTTT. It specifies CATEGQGNTEAFF. The chain has TRBV19 and TRBJ1-1; 9 bases agree with TRBD1. CDR3 length: 13 residues. The junction had 5 bases not matched to a gene; V was cut back by 10 bases and J by 2 bases. CDR1 LNHDA and CDR2 SQIVND come from the germline V gene (reference sequence).

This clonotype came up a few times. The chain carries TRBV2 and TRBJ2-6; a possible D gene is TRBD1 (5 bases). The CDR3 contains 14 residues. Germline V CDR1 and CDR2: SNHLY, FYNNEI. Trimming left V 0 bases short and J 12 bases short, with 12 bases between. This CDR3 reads CASSEASRVAVLTF. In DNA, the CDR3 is TGTGCCAGCAGTGAAGCGTCCAGGGTAGCCGTCCTGACTTTC.

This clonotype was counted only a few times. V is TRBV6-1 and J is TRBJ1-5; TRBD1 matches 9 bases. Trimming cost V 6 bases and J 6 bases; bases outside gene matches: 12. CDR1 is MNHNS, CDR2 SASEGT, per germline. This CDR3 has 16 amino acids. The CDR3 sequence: CASRETDRGFRQPQHF. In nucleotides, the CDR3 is TGTGCCAGCAGGGAGACCGACAGGGGGTTCCGTCAGCCCCAGCATTTT.

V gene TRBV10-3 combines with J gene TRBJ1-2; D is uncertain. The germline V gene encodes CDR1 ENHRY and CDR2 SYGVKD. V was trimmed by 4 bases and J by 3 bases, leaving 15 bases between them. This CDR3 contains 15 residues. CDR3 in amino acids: CAISGTGNKDYGYTF. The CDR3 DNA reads TGTGCCATCAGTGGTACGGGTAACAAGGACTATGGCTACACCTTC.

CDR3 region: CSAPTSGRAGVKNIQYF. The CDR3 DNA is TGCAGTGCGCCGACTAGCGGGAGGGCCGGAGTCAAAAACATTCAGTACTTC. The chain recombines TRBV20-1 with TRBJ2-4; 14 nucleotides agree with TRBD2. Trimming cost V 6 bases and J 3 bases; bases outside gene matches: 10. Germline-derived CDR1 and CDR2 are DFQATT and SNEGSKA (reference sequence). This CDR3 has 17 residues.

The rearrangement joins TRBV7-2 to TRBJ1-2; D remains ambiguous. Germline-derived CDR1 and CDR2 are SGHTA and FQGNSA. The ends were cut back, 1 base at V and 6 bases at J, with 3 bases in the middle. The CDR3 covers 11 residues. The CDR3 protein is CASSLVDGYTF. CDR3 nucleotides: TGTGCCAGCAGCTTAGTGGATGGCTACACCTTC.

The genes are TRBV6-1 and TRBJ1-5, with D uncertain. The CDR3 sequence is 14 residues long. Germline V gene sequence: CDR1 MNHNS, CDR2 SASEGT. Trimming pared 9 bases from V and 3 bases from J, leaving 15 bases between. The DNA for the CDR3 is TGTGCCAGTACTTCATCGGGGAACAATCAGCCCCAGCATTTT. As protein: CASTSSGNNQPQHF.

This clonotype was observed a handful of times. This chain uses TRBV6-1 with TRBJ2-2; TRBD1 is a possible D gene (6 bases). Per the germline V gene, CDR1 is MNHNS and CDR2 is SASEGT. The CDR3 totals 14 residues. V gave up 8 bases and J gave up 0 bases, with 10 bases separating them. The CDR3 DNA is TGTGCCAGCTCGTGGACAGCGAACACCGGGGAGCTGTTTTTT. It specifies CASSWTANTGELFF.

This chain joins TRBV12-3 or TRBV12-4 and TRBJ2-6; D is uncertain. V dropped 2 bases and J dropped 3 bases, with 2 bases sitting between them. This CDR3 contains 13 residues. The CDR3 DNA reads TGTGCCAGCAGTTTATTTGGGGCCAACGTCCTGACTTTC. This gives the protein CASSLFGANVLTF.

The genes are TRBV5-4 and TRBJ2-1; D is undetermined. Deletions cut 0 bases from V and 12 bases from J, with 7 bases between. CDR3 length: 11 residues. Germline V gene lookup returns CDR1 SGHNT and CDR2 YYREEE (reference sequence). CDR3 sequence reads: CASSLESVQFF. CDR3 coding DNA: TGTGCCAGCAGCTTGGAGAGCGTGCAGTTCTTC.

The CDR3 loop reads CSAPRQGYEQYF. The CDR3 coding sequence is TGCAGTGCTCCTCGACAGGGGTACGAGCAGTACTTC. This chain connects TRBV20-1 to TRBJ2-7; 8 positions agree with TRBD1. V dropped 5 bases and J dropped 4; count of bases not matched to a gene: 4. In germline, CDR1 is DFQATT, CDR2 SNEGSKA (reference sequence). The length of the CDR3 is 12 residues.

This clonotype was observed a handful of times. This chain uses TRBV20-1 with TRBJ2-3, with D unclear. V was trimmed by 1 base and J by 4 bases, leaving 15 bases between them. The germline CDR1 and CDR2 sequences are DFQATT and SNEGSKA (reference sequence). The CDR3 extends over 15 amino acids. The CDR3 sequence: CSARVLSERADTQYF. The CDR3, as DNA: TGCAGTGCTAGAGTTCTGAGCGAGAGAGCAGATACGCAGTATTTT.

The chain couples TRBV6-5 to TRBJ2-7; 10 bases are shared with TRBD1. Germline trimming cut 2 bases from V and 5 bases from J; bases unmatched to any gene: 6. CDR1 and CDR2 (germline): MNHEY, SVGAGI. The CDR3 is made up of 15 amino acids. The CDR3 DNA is TGTGCCAGCAGTTACGTAGGGACAGGGGTCCACGAGCAGTACTTC. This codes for CASSYVGTGVHEQYF.

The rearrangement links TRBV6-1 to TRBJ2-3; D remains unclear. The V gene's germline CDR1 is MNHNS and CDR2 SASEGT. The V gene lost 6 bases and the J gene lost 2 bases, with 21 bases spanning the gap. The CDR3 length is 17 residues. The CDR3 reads CASSRGDRHPFTDTQYF. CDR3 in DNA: TGTGCCAGCAGCCGTGGCGACCGGCACCCTTTCACAGATACGCAGTATTTT.

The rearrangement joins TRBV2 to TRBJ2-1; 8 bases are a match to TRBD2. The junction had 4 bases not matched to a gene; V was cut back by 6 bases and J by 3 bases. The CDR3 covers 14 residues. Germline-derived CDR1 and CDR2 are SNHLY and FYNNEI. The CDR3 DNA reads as TGTGCCAGCAGGAGGGGGACTAGCTACAATGAGCAGTTCTTC. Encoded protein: CASRRGTSYNEQFF.

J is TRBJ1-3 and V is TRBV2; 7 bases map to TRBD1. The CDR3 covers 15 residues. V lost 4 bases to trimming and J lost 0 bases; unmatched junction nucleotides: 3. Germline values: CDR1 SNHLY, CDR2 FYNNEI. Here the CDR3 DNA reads TGTGCCAGCAGTGCGACAGGGACCTCTGGAAACACCATATATTTT. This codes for CASSATGTSGNTIYF. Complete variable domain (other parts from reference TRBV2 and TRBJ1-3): EPEVTQTPSHQVTQMGQEVILRCVPISNHLYFYWYRQILGQKVEFLVSFYNNEISEKSEIFDDQFSVERPDGSNFTLKIRSTKLEDSAMYFCASSATGTSGNTIYFGEGSWLTVV.

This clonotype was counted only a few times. CDR3 DNA: TGTGCCAGCACCCCTCGGCAGGGCGGGAGGGCCTACGAGCAGTACTTC. Its translation: CASTPRQGGRAYEQYF. The V gene is TRBV6-1, the J gene TRBJ2-7, with 9 bases fitting TRBD2. Germline V gene sequence: CDR1 MNHNS, CDR2 SASEGT. This CDR3 comprises 16 residues. The V gene end was trimmed by 7 bases and the J gene end by 2 bases; junction bases not matched to a gene: 12.

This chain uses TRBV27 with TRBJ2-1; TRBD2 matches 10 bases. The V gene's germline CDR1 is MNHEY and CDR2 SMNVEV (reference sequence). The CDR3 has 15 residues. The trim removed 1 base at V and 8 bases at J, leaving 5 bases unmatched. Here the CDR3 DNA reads TGTGCCAGCAGTTTATTCCCCGGGACTAGCGATGAGCAGTTCTTC. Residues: CASSLFPGTSDEQFF.

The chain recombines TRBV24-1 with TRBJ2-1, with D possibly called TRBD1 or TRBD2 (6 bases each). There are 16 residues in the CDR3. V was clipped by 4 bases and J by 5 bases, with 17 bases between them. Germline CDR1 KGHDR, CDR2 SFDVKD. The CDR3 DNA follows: TGTGCCACCAGTGACCTCGGGGGCCTAAGGGACAATGAGCAGTTCTTC. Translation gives CATSDLGGLRDNEQFF.

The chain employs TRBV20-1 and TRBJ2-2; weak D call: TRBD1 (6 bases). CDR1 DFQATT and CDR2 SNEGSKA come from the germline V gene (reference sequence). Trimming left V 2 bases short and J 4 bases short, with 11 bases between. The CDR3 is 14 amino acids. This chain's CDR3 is CSARRGHSTGELFF. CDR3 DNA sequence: TGCAGTGCTAGAAGGGGACACAGCACCGGGGAGCTGTTTTTT.